Below are 24 T cell receptor beta chains sequenced from a single sample in a study of human T cells and chemical hapten exposure. TCRdb used MiXCR to reprocess the RACE reads, holding one entry per CDR3 protein. The table shows about 270,000 distinct CDR3 sequences, with approximately 8% occurring only once. Time point noted: pre-sensitization, week 0. The treatment: therapeutic diphenylcyclopropenone sensitization with weekly scalp DPC. The sample in question was whole blood, obtained in connection with sensitization to the hapten diphenylcyclopropenone (DPC). The source of these receptors is a man younger than 30 with alopecia areata. Some clones in this sample may be carry-over from other donors' samples.

The chain has TRBV20-1 and TRBJ2-3; 8 bases are shared with TRBD2. V lost 1 base to trimming and J lost 6 bases; unmatched junction nucleotides: 6. Germline-derived CDR1 and CDR2 are DFQATT and SNEGSKA (reference sequence). The CDR3 covers 14 residues. CDR3 nucleotide sequence: TGCAGTGCTAGAGCGGGGGGGCCGGGGGATACGCAGTATTTT. Translation gives CSARAGGPGDTQYF.

At least ten counts were recorded for this clonotype. The chain has TRBV4-3 and TRBJ1-1, with D perhaps TRBD1 (6 bases). The V end was cut by 4 bases, the J end by 1 base, with 13 bases between. The CDR3 is 15 residues long. CDR1 and CDR2 from the germline V gene are LGHNA and YSLEER. The CDR3 is CASSLNDRRNTEAFF. CDR3 bases: TGCGCCAGCAGCCTCAACGACAGGAGGAACACTGAAGCTTTCTTT.

This clonotype was observed a few times. The chain has TRBV5-5 and TRBJ1-5, with D tentatively TRBD1 (5 bases). V was clipped by 4 bases and J by 5 bases, with 13 bases between them. The CDR3 runs to 14 residues. CDR1 and CDR2 from the germline V gene are SGHKS and YYEKEE (reference sequence). As DNA, the CDR3 is TGTGCCAGCAGCGCAAGGGGTAGTGATCAGCCCCAGCATTTT. Its translation is CASSARGSDQPQHF.

This clonotype was seen more than once but under ten times. The chain is built from TRBV5-1 and TRBJ1-4, with a possible D match to TRBD1 (5 bases). Germline CDR1 is SGHRS and CDR2 is YFSETQ. The CDR3 spans 19 residues. Trimming left V 0 bases short and J 3 bases short, with 21 bases between. This CDR3 reads CASSLALTGGGAANEKLFF. CDR3 DNA: TGCGCCAGCAGCTTGGCCCTCACCGGGGGAGGTGCTGCTAATGAAAAACTGTTTTTT.

J is TRBJ2-7 and V is TRBV12-3 or TRBV12-4; D perhaps matches TRBD1 (5 bases). The V and J ends lost 6 bases and 2 bases respectively, with 11 bases between them. This CDR3 is 13 amino acids long. CDR3 coding DNA: TGTGCCAGCAGCCCTACAGGCACCTACGAGCAGTACGTC. Protein: CASSPTGTYEQYV.

This clonotype was observed many times. The J gene is TRBJ1-2, the V gene TRBV7-2, with 7 bases matching TRBD1. The CDR3 covers 15 residues. Germline trimming cut 0 bases from V and 3 bases from J; bases unmatched to any gene: 4. Germline V gene data show CDR1 as SGHTA and CDR2 as FQGNSA. In nucleotides, the CDR3 is TGTGCCAGCAGCTTAGCGGGCAGGGGGGACTATGGCTACACCTTC. Amino acid sequence: CASSLAGRGDYGYTF.

This clonotype has a count of ten or more. The gene calls are TRBV20-1 and TRBJ2-3; D may match TRBD1 or TRBD2 (5 bases each). Trimming stripped 6 bases from V and 0 bases from J, with 13 bases between. This CDR3 comprises 14 residues. Per the germline V gene, CDR1 is DFQATT and CDR2 is SNEGSKA (reference sequence). The CDR3 region is CSARDGASTDTQYF. The CDR3 nucleotides are TGCAGTGCACGGGACGGGGCGAGCACAGATACGCAGTATTTT.

The chain carries TRBV4-3 and TRBJ1-4; tentatively, D is TRBD1 (6 bases). This CDR3 contains 16 residues. In germline, CDR1 is LGHNA, CDR2 YSLEER. The V end lost 4 bases, the J end lost 7 bases, and 19 bases lay between the germline ends. CDR3 region: CASSRRSRGGVEKLFF. Here the CDR3 DNA reads TGCGCCAGCAGCCGAAGGTCCCGGGGGGGCGTTGAAAAACTGTTTTTT.

This clonotype has at least ten counts. V and J are TRBV24-1 and TRBJ1-5; D is unclear. V was pared by 3 bases and J by 9 bases, with 8 bases between. Germline-derived CDR1 and CDR2 are KGHDR and SFDVKD. The CDR3 totals 12 residues. CDR3 nucleotides: TGTGCCACCAGTGATGCGGAGGGGCCCCAGCATTTT. This sequence encodes CATSDAEGPQHF.

This clonotype appeared a few times. The gene calls are TRBV9 and TRBJ1-6; D is undetermined. V shed 0 bases and J shed 14 bases, with 27 bases lying between them. In germline, CDR1 is SGDLS, CDR2 YYNGEE. CDR3 length equals 18 residues. DNA of the CDR3: TGTGCCAGCAGCGTAGTAGGCAGCTCTTATAATTCACCCCTAACCCTCCACTTT. This translates into CASSVVGSSYNSPLTLHF.

V is TRBV12-3 or TRBV12-4 and J is TRBJ1-2; 7 bases align to TRBD1. The CDR3 has 14 residues. Trimming took 9 bases from V and 8 from J; bases not matched to a gene: 15. CDR3 in DNA: TGTGCCAGGCCGACAGGGAAGGGAGTTAGCGGCTACACCTTC. Its translation is CARPTGKGVSGYTF.

This clonotype appeared many times. The V call is TRBV10-3, the J call TRBJ1-1; 9 bases agree with TRBD1. CDR1 is ENHRY, CDR2 SYGVKD, per germline. This CDR3 is built from 14 residues. The ends lost 4 bases at V and 5 bases at J; junction bases unmatched: 5. CDR3 nucleotides: TGTGCCATCAGTGGTGACAGGGGGTCTACTGAAGCTTTCTTT. Its translation is CAISGDRGSTEAFF.

This sequence joins TRBV6-2 or TRBV6-3 and TRBJ1-5, with 7 bases identical to TRBD1. Germline loops: CDR1 MNHEY, CDR2 SVGEGT. Trimming cost V 6 bases and J 3 bases; bases outside gene matches: 5. The CDR3 has 14 residues. The CDR3 DNA is TGTGCCAGCAGCAGAGGGGGCAACAATCAGCCCCAGCATTTT. It encodes CASSRGGNNQPQHF.

The V gene is TRBV7-3, the J gene TRBJ2-1; D is unclear. This CDR3 has 16 amino acids. CDR1 and CDR2 (germline): SGHTA, FQGTGA. V lost 3 bases and J 6 bases, leaving 18 bases between the germline ends. CDR3 amino acids: CASSLNSLLRRNEQFF. In DNA, the CDR3 is TGTGCCAGCAGCTTGAACTCACTCCTTCGCCGCAATGAGCAGTTCTTC.

V usage is TRBV27 and J usage is TRBJ1-1; D remains unclear. The V gene's germline CDR1 is MNHEY and CDR2 SMNVEV (reference sequence). The V end was cut by 3 bases, the J end by 5 bases, with 13 bases between. This CDR3 has 14 residues. The CDR3 DNA reads as TGTGCCAGCAGTTTCTCGAGCAGGACGACTGAAGCTTTCTTT. Protein product: CASSFSSRTTEAFF.

This clonotype has just a few counts. J is TRBJ2-3 and V is TRBV4-3, with a weak D call TRBD2 (5 bases). This CDR3 has 17 amino acids. Germline assignment: CDR1 LGHNA and CDR2 YSLEER. The V and J ends lost 0 bases and 0 bases respectively, with 13 bases between them. Here the CDR3 reads CASSQDTGSTSTDTQYF. CDR3 nucleotide sequence: TGCGCCAGCAGCCAAGATACTGGGAGTACTAGCACAGATACGCAGTATTTT.

This clonotype was found a few times. J is TRBJ2-3 and V is TRBV6-5; D remains unclear. CDR1 MNHEY and CDR2 SVGAGI come from the germline V gene. V shed 1 base and J shed 3 bases, with 5 bases lying between them. The CDR3 sequence is 13 residues long. The CDR3 region is CASSYYQTDTQYF. The DNA of the CDR3 is TGTGCCAGCAGTTACTACCAGACAGATACGCAGTATTTT.

In this sample, this clonotype turned up a few times. The chain links TRBV20-1 to TRBJ2-7, with TRBD2 matching 7 bases. The CDR3 has 16 amino acids. Germline lookup yields CDR1 DFQATT and CDR2 SNEGSKA (reference sequence). V shed 0 bases, J shed 4 bases, and the junction held 12 bases outside the gene matches. CDR3 coding DNA: TGCAGTGCTAGAGATCTGAAAGGGACTACATTTTACGAGCAGTACTTC. It codes for CSARDLKGTTFYEQYF.

The CDR3 coding sequence is TGTGCCAGCAGTGCTCGCCGGGAGACCCAGTACTTC. Its protein is CASSARRETQYF. This chain links TRBV6-1 with TRBJ2-5, with no clear D. Trimming removed 4 bases at V and 5 bases at J, with 8 bases between. This CDR3 is built from 12 residues. CDR1 is MNHNS, CDR2 SASEGT, per germline.

This clonotype showed up just a few times. The chain has TRBV18 and TRBJ2-6; D is undetermined. Looked up from germline, CDR1 is KGHSH and CDR2 is LQKENI. CDR3 size: 17 residues. V was cut by 0 bases and J by 0 bases, with 9 bases left in between. Here the CDR3 reads CASSPPLIGSGANVLTF. CDR3 DNA: TGTGCCAGCTCACCACCACTCATAGGCTCTGGGGCCAACGTCCTGACTTTC. Looking up the rest from reference TRBV18 and TRBJ2-6 gives the full variable domain: NAGVMQNPRHLVRRRGQEARLRCSPMKGHSHVYWYRQLPEEGLKFMVYLQKENIIDESGMPKERFSAEFPKEGPSILRIQQVVRGDSAAYFCASSPPLIGSGANVLTFGAGSRLTVL.

The chain couples TRBV29-1 to TRBJ1-1; unclear D gene. The CDR3 length is 15 residues. V lost 6 bases, J lost 0 bases, and 17 bases lay in between. Germline-derived CDR1 and CDR2 are SQVTM and ANQGSEA. The CDR3 loop reads CSVDLLLALNTEAFF. DNA of the CDR3: TGCAGCGTCGACCTTCTTCTAGCCCTGAACACTGAAGCTTTCTTT.

The V and J genes are TRBV4-3 and TRBJ2-2, with D possibly matching TRBD1 (6 bases). V was pared by 4 bases and J by 2 bases, with 14 bases between. This CDR3 has 16 residues. Germline CDR1 reads LGHNA; CDR2 reads YSLEER. The CDR3 bases are TGCGCCAGCAGCCCATCAATGACAGGCAACACCGGGGAGCTGTTTTTT. This encodes CASSPSMTGNTGELFF.

V usage is TRBV20-1 and J usage is TRBJ2-3; D ambiguous. This CDR3 spans 12 amino acids. The germline V gene encodes CDR1 DFQATT and CDR2 SNEGSKA (reference sequence). The CDR3 sequence is CTPVGKGDTQYF. The CDR3 DNA sequence: TGCACCCCCGTGGGGAAAGGGGATACGCAGTATTTT.

This chain links TRBV6-2 or TRBV6-3 with TRBJ1-5, with a weak D call TRBD1 (5 bases). Germline CDR1 is MNHEY and CDR2 is SVGEGT. V was pared by 2 bases and J by 5 bases, with 13 bases between. The length of the CDR3 is 15 residues. This chain's CDR3 is CASSYVGGTDQPQHF. The DNA for the CDR3 is TGTGCCAGCAGTTACGTCGGGGGGACCGATCAGCCCCAGCATTTT.